The clone carrying this T cell receptor beta chain was counted between two and nine times. Diagnoses rested on clinical symptoms, serum thyroxine and TRAb, thyroid ultrasound and orbital computed tomography. Researchers amplified the TCR beta CDR3 regions from RNA transcripts. The study used the HTBI primer set for a first-round RT-PCR of the TCR CDR3. TCRdb redid the calling of the multiplex PCR reads with MiXCR, one entry per CDR3 protein. This table has a few hundred thousand distinct CDR3 sequences, 46% appearing once. This entry comes from a study of T cells in Graves' hyperthyroidism and ophthalmopathy. This CDR3 is built from 19 residues. The V gene's germline CDR1 is SGHDT and CDR2 YYEEEE. Trimming shortened V by 2 bases and J by 1 base, and 24 bases separated the two germline ends.

What was sequenced was peripheral blood or thyroid tissue (not recorded which). The source of this sequence is a woman aged 18-29 years with Graves' hyperthyroidism. This chain links TRBV5-6 with TRBJ1-1; tentative D call: TRBD1 (5 bases). The CDR3 protein is CASSLKRQFSEGPNTEAFF. DNA of the CDR3: TGTGCCAGCAGCTTAAAACGACAGTTTTCCGAGGGACCGAACACTGAAGCTTTCTTT. Full variable domain (rest looked up from reference TRBV5-6 and TRBJ1-1): DAGVTQSPTHLIKTRGQQVTLRCSPKSGHDTVSWYQQALGQGPQFIFQYYEEEERQRGNFPDRFSGHQFPNYSSELNVNALLLGDSALYLCASSLKRQFSEGPNTEAFFGQGTRLTVV.